Each of the 5 T cell receptor beta chains below was sequenced from the same sample in a study of blood T cell repertoires in COVID-19. Sequencing was performed with immunoSEQ multiplex PCR; in TCRdb, only in-frame clones are kept and a portion is missing. The table shows 370,000 or so clones, with 80% to 90% occurring only once. Material: PBMCs or T cells enriched from blood (not recorded which). These receptors all stem from a young man who had recovered from COVID-19.

The gene calls are TRBV6-6 and TRBJ1-1; tentative D call: TRBD1 (6 bases). Germline V CDR1 and CDR2: MNHNY, SVGAGI (reference sequence). V lost 5 bases, J lost 6 bases, and 10 bases lay in between. The CDR3 totals 12 residues. The CDR3 protein is CASSPKGAEAFF. Here the CDR3 DNA reads TGTGCCAGCAGTCCAAAGGGGGCTGAAGCTTTCTTT.

V gene TRBV27 combines with J gene TRBJ1-1; D not resolved. This CDR3 has 13 amino acids. Trimming removed 2 bases from V and 0 bases from J, with 4 bases in between. Germline V gene sequence: CDR1 MNHEY, CDR2 SMNVEV (reference sequence). The CDR3 DNA reads as TGTGCCAGCAGTTTACAGTTGAACACTGAAGCTTTCTTT. This encodes CASSLQLNTEAFF.

This chain uses TRBV9 with TRBJ2-1, with 7 bases that match TRBD2. The CDR3 consists of 12 residues. V dropped 2 bases and J dropped 10; count of bases not matched to a gene: 3. Germline V gene data show CDR1 as SGDLS and CDR2 as YYNGEE. CDR3 protein: CASSVSGPEQFF. CDR3 nucleotide sequence: TGTGCCAGCAGCGTTAGCGGGCCCGAGCAGTTCTTC.

The rearrangement joins TRBV18 to TRBJ1-3; D is uncertain. The CDR3 extends over 13 amino acids. Germline loops: CDR1 KGHSH, CDR2 LQKENI. V dropped 8 bases and J dropped 9 bases, with 17 bases sitting between them. As DNA, the CDR3 is TGTGCCAGCACCGCGACGGCTGGAGGCACCATATATTTT. Translation: CASTATAGGTIYF.

The genes are TRBV30 and TRBJ2-5; possibly TRBD2 for D (5 bases). V lost 1 base to trimming and J lost 4 bases, with 13 bases between them. The germline V gene encodes CDR1 GTSNPN and CDR2 SVGIG (reference sequence). The CDR3 has 14 residues. The CDR3 DNA reads as TGTGCCTGGAGTGCAGCTGCGGGCCGAGAGACCCAGTACTTC. Protein product: CAWSAAAGRETQYF.